One sample yielded the 27 T cell receptor beta chains listed below, sequenced in a study of graft-versus-host responses after intestinal transplantation. The method was immunoSEQ multiplex PCR; TCRdb's version includes in-frame clones alone and lacks a portion of them. The data contain some 130,000 clones, 85% to 95% of them singletons. Their recognized antigens are unknown. The starting material was unstimulated CD8+ T cells sorted from spleen or lymph node cells, obtained before intestinal transplant. Receptors were obtained from a human donor who received an intestinal transplant.

This chain joins TRBV27 and TRBJ1-5, with D unclear. The V end lost 2 bases, the J end lost 4 bases, and 9 bases lay between the germline ends. This CDR3 is 14 amino acids long. In germline, CDR1 is MNHEY, CDR2 SMNVEV (reference sequence). The CDR3: CASSLGRPNQPQHF. The CDR3 coding sequence is TGTGCCAGCAGTTTAGGCCGACCTAATCAGCCCCAGCATTTT.

V gene TRBV28 combines with J gene TRBJ2-5; D remains ambiguous. CDR3 length equals 15 residues. The V end lost 0 bases, the J end lost 0 bases, and 8 bases lay between the germline ends. CDR1 is MDHEN, CDR2 SYDVKM, per germline. CDR3 amino acids: CASSLWFRDQETQYF. CDR3 DNA sequence: TGTGCCAGCAGTTTATGGTTCCGGGACCAAGAGACCCAGTACTTC. Based on the CDR3 plus reference TRBV28 and TRBJ2-5, the full variable domain is DVKVTQSSRYLVKRTGEKVFLECVQDMDHENMFWYRQDPGLGLRLIYFSYDVKMKEKGDIPEGYSVSREKKERFSLILESASTNQTSMYLCASSLWFRDQETQYFGPGTRLLVL.

The V gene is TRBV28, the J gene TRBJ2-3; unclear D gene. The ends were cut back, 5 bases at V and 4 bases at J, with 10 bases in the middle. CDR3 size: 13 residues. Germline lookup yields CDR1 MDHEN and CDR2 SYDVKM. CDR3 residues: CASSPRAADTQYF. The CDR3 region has the DNA TGTGCCAGCAGTCCCCGGGCGGCAGATACGCAGTATTTT.

This rearrangement joins TRBV4-1 to TRBJ2-2; the match to TRBD1 covers 8 bases. The germline gives CDR1 MGHRA, CDR2 YSYEKL. V dropped 10 bases and J dropped 1; count of bases not matched to a gene: 2. This CDR3 is built from 13 residues. The CDR3 sequence: CATGQGNTGELFF. The CDR3 DNA reads as TGCGCCACCGGACAGGGGAACACCGGGGAGCTGTTTTTT.

The rearrangement joins TRBV7-3 to TRBJ2-1; 10 bases are shared with TRBD2. In germline, CDR1 is SGHTA, CDR2 FQGTGA. The length of the CDR3 is 19 residues. Trimming took 2 bases from V and 0 from J; bases not matched to a gene: 10. DNA for the CDR3: TGTGCCAGCAGCTTAGGTGGCCGGACTAGCGGAAGCTCCTACAATGAGCAGTTCTTC. Translated: CASSLGGRTSGSSYNEQFF.

The chain recombines TRBV4-1 with TRBJ2-1; either TRBD1 or TRBD2 may supply D (5 bases each). Germline CDR1 is MGHRA and CDR2 is YSYEKL. Trimming shortened V by 0 bases and J by 2 bases, and 14 bases separated the two germline ends. The CDR3 loop spans 17 amino acids. The CDR3 DNA reads TGCGCCAGCAGCCAAGATTCGTGGGACCCCCCCTACAATGAGCAGTTCTTC. Protein product: CASSQDSWDPPYNEQFF.

This chain connects TRBV9 to TRBJ2-5; 11 positions agree with TRBD2. Germline trimming cut 4 bases from V and 5 bases from J; bases unmatched to any gene: 7. This CDR3 comprises 15 residues. Germline values: CDR1 SGDLS, CDR2 YYNGEE. In DNA form, the CDR3 reads TGTGCCAGCAGCCCGACTAGCGGGATCGGGGAGACCCAGTACTTC. Its translation is CASSPTSGIGETQYF.

The chain employs TRBV9 and TRBJ2-7; possible D gene TRBD1, 5 bases. V shed 4 bases and J shed 0 bases, with 14 bases lying between them. The V gene's germline CDR1 is SGDLS and CDR2 YYNGEE. The CDR3 spans 15 residues. The CDR3 DNA is TGTGCCAGCAGCCCCCGACAGAAACCCTCCTACGAGCAGTACTTC. Translated, it gives CASSPRQKPSYEQYF. Supplemented by reference TRBV9 and TRBJ2-7, the full variable domain reads DSGVTQTPKHLITATGQRVTLRCSPRSGDLSVYWYQQSLDQGLQFLIQYYNGEERAKGNILERFSAQQFPDLHSELNLSSLELGDSALYFCASSPRQKPSYEQYFGPGTRLTVT.

The V gene is TRBV7-3, the J gene TRBJ2-1; 13 bases align to TRBD2. The CDR3 has 15 amino acids. Germline trimming cut 4 bases from V and 8 bases from J; bases unmatched to any gene: 5. In germline, CDR1 is SGHTA, CDR2 FQGTGA. The CDR3 DNA reads TGTGCCAGCAGCTCAACTAGCGGGAGGGCGGATGAGCAGTTCTTC. Translated, it gives CASSSTSGRADEQFF.

The chain uses TRBV15 and TRBJ2-1; D unclear. Germline V gene data show CDR1 as LNHNV and CDR2 as YYDKDF (reference sequence). The V and J ends lost 6 bases and 4 bases respectively, with 10 bases between them. This CDR3 region has 13 residues. The CDR3 region is CATRDPGYNEQFF. The CDR3 bases are TGTGCCACCAGAGACCCAGGTTACAATGAGCAGTTCTTC. Variable domain in full (rest from reference TRBV15 and TRBJ2-1): DAMVIQNPRYQVTQFGKPVTLSCSQTLNHNVMYWYQQKSSQAPKLLFHYYDKDFNNEADTPDNFQSRRPNTSFCFLDIRSPGLGDTAMYLCATRDPGYNEQFFGPGTRLTVL.

This CDR3 reads CASSLTGTSGQFF. CDR3 DNA: TGTGCCAGCAGTTTAACAGGGACTTCTGGGCAGTTCTTC. The chain joins TRBV28 to TRBJ2-1; D might be TRBD1 or TRBD2, each matching 6 bases. V lost 2 bases and J lost 12, with 14 bases in between. The length of the CDR3 is 13 residues. Germline CDR1 MDHEN, CDR2 SYDVKM.

The rearrangement joins TRBV9 to TRBJ1-1, with D possibly being TRBD1 (6 bases). The CDR3 covers 14 residues. Trimming stripped 3 bases from V and 1 base from J, with 10 bases between. CDR1 is SGDLS, CDR2 YYNGEE, per germline. This CDR3 reads CASSAGGRNTEAFF. CDR3 coding DNA: TGTGCCAGCAGCGCGGGGGGCCGGAACACTGAAGCTTTCTTT.

CDR3 in DNA: TGTGCCACCCTCTTCCGTAGCGTCAGCTCCTACAATGAGCAGTTCTTC. Its translation is CATLFRSVSSYNEQFF. The rearrangement links TRBV27 to TRBJ2-1; D may be TRBD2 (5 bases). CDR3 size: 16 residues. The germline V gene encodes CDR1 MNHEY and CDR2 SMNVEV (reference sequence). V lost 10 bases and J 0 bases, leaving 19 bases between the germline ends.

This clone was seen a handful of times. This chain connects TRBV10-3 to TRBJ1-3; no definite D call. V was trimmed by 3 bases and J by 4 bases, leaving 4 bases between them. This CDR3 contains 12 residues. Germline CDR1 is ENHRY and CDR2 is SYGVKD. CDR3 residues: CAISDSGNTIYF. DNA for the CDR3: TGTGCCATCAGTGATTCGGGAAACACCATATATTTT.

The V gene is TRBV13, the J gene TRBJ2-3, with TRBD2 identical over 14 bases. The CDR3 runs to 15 residues. Germline loops: CDR1 PRHDT, CDR2 FYEKMQ (reference sequence). The V and J ends lost 4 bases and 4 bases, in that order; junction bases with no gene match: 1. In nucleotides, the CDR3 is TGTGCCAGCAGCTCGGGACTAGCGGGAGCAGATACGCAGTATTTT. Its translation is CASSSGLAGADTQYF.

This sequence joins TRBV9 and TRBJ2-2; a possible D gene is TRBD2 (6 bases). Trimming removed 4 bases from V and 6 bases from J, with 10 bases in between. CDR3 length: 13 amino acids. In germline, CDR1 is SGDLS, CDR2 YYNGEE. In DNA form, the CDR3 reads TGTGCCAGCAGCACCGGGGGTTCCGGGGAGCTGTTTTTT. Encoded protein: CASSTGGSGELFF.

The rearrangement links TRBV7-9 to TRBJ2-5; D gene unclear. This CDR3 has 11 amino acids. Per germline, CDR1 SEHNR and CDR2 FQNEAQ (reference sequence). V was cut by 6 bases and J by 7 bases, with 9 bases left in between. CDR3 sequence reads: CASSNPGTQYF. The CDR3 bases are TGTGCCAGCAGTAACCCTGGGACCCAGTACTTC.

The V call is TRBV28, the J call TRBJ1-2; D ambiguous. CDR3 size: 12 residues. The V gene lost 2 bases and the J gene lost 4 bases, with 5 bases spanning the gap. CDR1 MDHEN and CDR2 SYDVKM come from the germline V gene. The CDR3 loop is CASSLGFYGYTF. The DNA for the CDR3 is TGTGCCAGCAGTTTAGGATTCTATGGCTACACCTTC.

The V gene is TRBV5-6, the J gene TRBJ2-1; possibly TRBD2 for D (6 bases). This CDR3 spans 15 amino acids. Germline V gene sequence: CDR1 SGHDT, CDR2 YYEEEE. Trimming removed 5 bases from V and 0 bases from J, with 12 bases in between. The CDR3 region is CASSNGGSSYNEQFF. As DNA, the CDR3 is TGTGCCAGCAGTAACGGGGGAAGCTCCTACAATGAGCAGTTCTTC.

This clone appeared a single time. The V gene is TRBV6-5, the J gene TRBJ1-1; a possible D gene is TRBD1 (6 bases). The length of the CDR3 is 13 residues. V lost 3 bases to trimming and J lost 5 bases, with 10 bases between them. Germline loops: CDR1 MNHEY, CDR2 SVGAGI. CDR3 sequence: CASSYPGVTEAFF. CDR3 sequence (DNA): TGTGCCAGCAGTTATCCAGGGGTTACTGAAGCTTTCTTT.

The V call is TRBV28, the J call TRBJ1-1, with 9 bases identical to TRBD1. Germline loops: CDR1 MDHEN, CDR2 SYDVKM. CDR3 length: 15 amino acids. Germline trimming cut 5 bases from V and 1 base from J; bases unmatched to any gene: 5. As DNA, the CDR3 is TGTGCCAGCAGTGCTGGGACAGGGTGGAACACTGAAGCTTTCTTT. Translation: CASSAGTGWNTEAFF.

DNA of the CDR3: TGTGCCTGGAGTCACCAAAGCGGAATCTACGAGCAGTACTTC. It yields the protein CAWSHQSGIYEQYF. This chain uses TRBV30 with TRBJ2-5, with D maybe TRBD2 (5 bases). The J call may be faulty, since TRBJ2-7 better matches the DNA end. This CDR3 spans 14 amino acids. CDR1 GTSNPN and CDR2 SVGIG come from the germline V gene (reference sequence).

The chain recombines TRBV4-1 with TRBJ1-4, with 7 bases lining up with TRBD1. V lost 4 bases and J lost 5; bases outside the gene matches: 16. There are 18 residues in the CDR3. CDR1 is MGHRA and CDR2 is YSYEKL in the germline V gene. The CDR3 DNA reads as TGCGCCAGCAGCCTCAGCAACGTGTCCGGGACAGAGAATGAAAAACTGTTTTTT. This codes for CASSLSNVSGTENEKLFF.

The chain employs TRBV5-4 and TRBJ2-2; D is perhaps TRBD1 or TRBD2 (5 bases each). The CDR3 is 15 residues long. CDR1 is SGHNT and CDR2 is YYREEE in the germline V gene (reference sequence). The V and J ends lost 4 bases and 2 bases respectively, with 12 bases between them. The CDR3, as DNA: TGTGCCAGCAGCACCGGGACCACTAACACCGGGGAGCTGTTTTTT. Its protein product is CASSTGTTNTGELFF.

This chain links TRBV6-1 with TRBJ1-5; the D is unclear. CDR1 is MNHNS, CDR2 SASEGT, per germline. The length of the CDR3 is 13 residues. V was shortened by 2 bases and J by 3 bases, with 5 bases between the two germline ends. The CDR3 is CASSESVNQPQHF. The CDR3 nucleotides read TGTGCCAGCAGTGAATCCGTCAATCAGCCCCAGCATTTT.

The chain uses TRBV5-1 and TRBJ1-1, with 7 bases matching TRBD1. V trimming: 3 bases; J trimming: 4 bases; junction bases outside the gene matches: 6. CDR1 is SGHRS and CDR2 is YFSETQ in the germline V gene. This CDR3 is 14 amino acids long. The CDR3 DNA follows: TGCGCCAGCAGCTGGAACAGGGGTGGCACTGAAGCTTTCTTT. This sequence encodes CASSWNRGGTEAFF.

V gene TRBV18 combines with J gene TRBJ1-5; the D is unclear. CDR1 and CDR2 (germline): KGHSH, LQKENI. This CDR3 has 12 amino acids. V lost 3 bases to trimming and J lost 8 bases, with 8 bases between them. The CDR3 sequence: CASSPGMEPQHF. The DNA for the CDR3 is TGTGCCAGCTCACCGGGGATGGAGCCCCAGCATTTT.